This T cell receptor beta chain was sequenced in a study of response to subunit inactivated influenza vaccine. V shed 5 bases, J shed 8 bases, and the junction held 10 bases outside the gene matches. The CDR3 is 14 amino acids. CDR1 and CDR2 (germline): SGHTA, FQGNSA. Turning to this clonotype: Its cognate antigen is unknown.

TCRdb re-derived calls from the RT-PCR reads in MiXCR, one entry per CDR3 protein. The table records hundreds of thousands of distinct CDR3 sequences, 25% of them present only once. Study-level findings and limits: A suggestion made by the authors is that each seasonal influenza vaccination recruits few new T cells.

This receptor was obtained from a man aged 50-60 years who received an inactivated influenza vaccine. The starting material was CD4+ T cells sorted from PBMCs, obtained more than 4 days after vaccination. The V gene is TRBV7-2, the J gene TRBJ1-2; 8 bases agree with TRBD1. The CDR3 sequence: CASSALDRGGGYTF. DNA of the CDR3: TGTGCCAGCAGCGCGCTCGACAGGGGAGGGGGCTACACCTTC.